Sequencing of this T cell receptor (beta chain) was carried out in a study of Ad26.COV2.S vaccination and SARS-CoV-2 variants. At the level of the study: The authors gave Ad26.COV2.S intramuscularly, either once or twice 56 days apart.

The germline V gene has CDR1 SGHTA and CDR2 FQGTGA. This CDR3 has 14 amino acids. Deletions cut 5 bases from V and 14 bases from J, with 22 bases between. Clones were read by immunoSEQ multiplex PCR, and TCRdb kept only the in-frame ones, dropping some. Found here are more than 300,000 clones, approximately 86% of them singletons; the top ten hold around 2%. Treatment specified: 15 to 20 received Ad26.COV2.S at low or high dose, single or two shots; five or six received placebo; per-sample allocation not given. Day 63 after the first vaccine or placebo injection was the time point for sampling. Boston supplied an adult donor aged 18-55 years.

This clonotype was obtained from a person aged 18-65 years who received the Ad26.COV2.S COVID-19 vaccine or a placebo. The rearrangement uses TRBV7-3 and TRBJ2-1; D call uncertain. The sequencing here drew on peripheral blood, taken in a trial of Ad26.COV2.S vaccine versus placebo. The CDR3 nucleotides are TGTGCCAGCAGCCAGGAGTATCTCGTACAAGAGAAGTTCTTC. Amino acids: CASSQEYLVQEKFF. The whole variable domain, filled in from reference TRBV7-3 and TRBJ2-1, reads GAGVSQTPSNKVTEKGKYVELRCDPISGHTALYWYRQSLGQGPEFLIYFQGTGAADDSGLPNDRFFAVRPEGSVSTLKIQRTERGDSAVYLCASSQEYLVQEKFFGPGTRLTVL.